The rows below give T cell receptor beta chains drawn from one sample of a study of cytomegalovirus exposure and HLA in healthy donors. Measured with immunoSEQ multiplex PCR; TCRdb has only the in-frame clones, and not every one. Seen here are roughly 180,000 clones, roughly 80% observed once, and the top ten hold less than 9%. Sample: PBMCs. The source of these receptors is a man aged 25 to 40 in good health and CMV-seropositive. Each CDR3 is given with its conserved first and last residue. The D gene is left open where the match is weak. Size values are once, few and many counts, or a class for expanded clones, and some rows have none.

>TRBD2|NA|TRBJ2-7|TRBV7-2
TGTGCCAGCAGCTTAAAGCGGGGGGCTGAGCAGTACTTC
CASSLKRGAEQYF
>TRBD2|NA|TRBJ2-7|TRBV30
TGTGCCTGGAGTGTGCTAGCGGGAGGCGAGCAGTACTTC
CAWSVLAGGEQYF
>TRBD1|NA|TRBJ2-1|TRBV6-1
TGTGCCAGCAGTGGCTGGACAGGGTTAGTTGGTGAGCAGTTCTTC
CASSGWTGLVGEQFF
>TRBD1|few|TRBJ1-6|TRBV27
TGTGCCAGCAGTCCAAGACAGGGGTTAAATTCACCCCTCCACTTT
CASSPRQGLNSPLHF
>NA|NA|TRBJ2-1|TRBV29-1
TGCAGCGTTTCACCCCCTTCCGGGGGTTACAATGAGCAGTTCTTC
CSVSPPSGGYNEQFF
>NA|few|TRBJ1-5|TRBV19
TGTGCCAGTATCCCGACGGATGGGGCCAGCAATCAGCCCCAGCATTTT
CASIPTDGASNQPQHF
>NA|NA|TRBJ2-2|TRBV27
TGTGCCAGCAGTCCTCGACGGAGGAACACCGGGGAGCTGTTTTTT
CASSPRRRNTGELFF
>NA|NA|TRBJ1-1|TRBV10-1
TGCGCCAGCAGTGAAACAGTCGAAGGCAGCGGGGACACTGAAGCTTTCTTT
CASSETVEGSGDTEAFF
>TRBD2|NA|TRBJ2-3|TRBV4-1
TGCGCCAGCAGCCAGAGGACTAGCGGGGGGGCTGTAGATACGCAGTATTTT
CASSQRTSGGAVDTQYF
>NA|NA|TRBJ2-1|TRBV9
TGTGCCAGCAGCGTAGGGTGGGAGAGCATTATGAATGAGCAGTTCTTC
CASSVGWESIMNEQFF